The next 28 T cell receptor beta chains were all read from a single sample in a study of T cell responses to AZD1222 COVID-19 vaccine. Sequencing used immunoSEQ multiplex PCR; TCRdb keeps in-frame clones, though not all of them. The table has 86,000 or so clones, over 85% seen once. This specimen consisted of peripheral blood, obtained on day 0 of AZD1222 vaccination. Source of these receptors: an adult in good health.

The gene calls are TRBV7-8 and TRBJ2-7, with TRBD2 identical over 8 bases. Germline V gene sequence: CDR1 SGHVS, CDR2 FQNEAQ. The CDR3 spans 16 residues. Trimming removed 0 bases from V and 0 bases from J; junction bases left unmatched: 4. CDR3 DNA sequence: TGTGCCAGCAGCTTAGCCCCCGGGGGGGTCTCCTACGAGCAGTACTTC. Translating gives CASSLAPGGVSYEQYF.

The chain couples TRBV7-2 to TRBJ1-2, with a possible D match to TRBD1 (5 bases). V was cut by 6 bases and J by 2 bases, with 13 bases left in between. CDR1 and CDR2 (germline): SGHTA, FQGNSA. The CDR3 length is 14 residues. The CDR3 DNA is TGTGCCAGCAGTAACACATGGGGCAACTATGGCTACACCTTC. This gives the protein CASSNTWGNYGYTF.

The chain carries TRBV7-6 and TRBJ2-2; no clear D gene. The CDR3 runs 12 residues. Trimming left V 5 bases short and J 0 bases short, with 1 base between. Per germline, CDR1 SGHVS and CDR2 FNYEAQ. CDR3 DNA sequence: TGTGCCAGCAGCGCGAACACCGGGGAGCTGTTTTTT. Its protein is CASSANTGELFF.

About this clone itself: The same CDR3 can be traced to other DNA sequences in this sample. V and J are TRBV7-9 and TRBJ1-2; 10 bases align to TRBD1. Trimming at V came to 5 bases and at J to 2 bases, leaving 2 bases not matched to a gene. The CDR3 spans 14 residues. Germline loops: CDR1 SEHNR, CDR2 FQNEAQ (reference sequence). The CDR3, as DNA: TGTGCCAGCAGCCCGGGACAGGGGAACTATGGCTACACCTTC. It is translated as CASSPGQGNYGYTF. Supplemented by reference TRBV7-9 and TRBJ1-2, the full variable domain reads DTGVSQNPRHKITKRGQNVTFRCDPISEHNRLYWYRQTLGQGPEFLTYFQNEAQLEKSRLLSDRFSAERPKGSFSTLEIQRTEQGDSAMYLCASSPGQGNYGYTFGSGTRLTVV.

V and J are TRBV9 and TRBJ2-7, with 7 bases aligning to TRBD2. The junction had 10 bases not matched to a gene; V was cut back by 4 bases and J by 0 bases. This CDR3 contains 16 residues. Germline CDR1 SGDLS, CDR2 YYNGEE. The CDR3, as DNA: TGTGCCAGCAGCCCTTACTCCGGGACTACCTCCTACGAGCAGTACTTC. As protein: CASSPYSGTTSYEQYF.

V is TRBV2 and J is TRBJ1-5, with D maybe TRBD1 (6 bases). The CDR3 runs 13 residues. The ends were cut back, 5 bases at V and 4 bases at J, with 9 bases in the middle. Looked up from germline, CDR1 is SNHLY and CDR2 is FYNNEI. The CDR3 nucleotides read TGTGCCAGCAGTTTACAGGGTAATCAGCCCCAGCATTTT. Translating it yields CASSLQGNQPQHF.

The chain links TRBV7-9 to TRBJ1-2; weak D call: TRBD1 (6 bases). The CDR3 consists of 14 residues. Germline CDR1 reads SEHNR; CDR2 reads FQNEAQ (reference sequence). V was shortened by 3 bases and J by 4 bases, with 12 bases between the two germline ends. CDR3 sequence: CASSFHGGGYGYTF. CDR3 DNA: TGTGCCAGCAGCTTCCACGGAGGGGGCTATGGCTACACCTTC.

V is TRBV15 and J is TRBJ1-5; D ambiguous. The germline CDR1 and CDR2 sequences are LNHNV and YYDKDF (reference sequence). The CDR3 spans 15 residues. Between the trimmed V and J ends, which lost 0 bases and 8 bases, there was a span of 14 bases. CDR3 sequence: CATSRDVGWEKPQHF. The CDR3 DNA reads TGTGCCACCAGCAGAGACGTAGGGTGGGAAAAGCCCCAGCATTTT.

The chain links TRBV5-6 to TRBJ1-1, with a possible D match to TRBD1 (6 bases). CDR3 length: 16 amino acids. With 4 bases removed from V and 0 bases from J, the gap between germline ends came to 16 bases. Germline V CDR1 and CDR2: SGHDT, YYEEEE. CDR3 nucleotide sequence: TGTGCCAGCAGCGACCGGGACATATACATGAACACTGAAGCTTTCTTT. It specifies CASSDRDIYMNTEAFF.

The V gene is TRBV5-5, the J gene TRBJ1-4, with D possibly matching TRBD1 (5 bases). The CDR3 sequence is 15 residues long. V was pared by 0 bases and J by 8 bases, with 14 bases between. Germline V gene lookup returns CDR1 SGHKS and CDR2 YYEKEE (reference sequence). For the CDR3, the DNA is TGTGCCAGCAGCTTGGCCGCAGGGTTAGCAGAAAAACTGTTTTTT. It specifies CASSLAAGLAEKLFF.

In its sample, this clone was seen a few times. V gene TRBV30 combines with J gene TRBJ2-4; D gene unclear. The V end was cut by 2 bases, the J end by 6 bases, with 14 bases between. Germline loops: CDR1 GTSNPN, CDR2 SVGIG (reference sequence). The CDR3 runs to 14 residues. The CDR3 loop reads CAWSYSRQTNIQYF. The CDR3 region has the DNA TGTGCCTGGAGTTACTCGCGGCAGACAAACATTCAGTACTTC.

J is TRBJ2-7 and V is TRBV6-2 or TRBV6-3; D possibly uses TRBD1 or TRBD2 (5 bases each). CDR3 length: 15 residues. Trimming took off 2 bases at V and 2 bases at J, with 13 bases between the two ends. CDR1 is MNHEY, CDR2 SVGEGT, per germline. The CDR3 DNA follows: TGTGCCAGCAGTTACGACCGGGGCCAGACCTACGAGCAGTACTTC. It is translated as CASSYDRGQTYEQYF.

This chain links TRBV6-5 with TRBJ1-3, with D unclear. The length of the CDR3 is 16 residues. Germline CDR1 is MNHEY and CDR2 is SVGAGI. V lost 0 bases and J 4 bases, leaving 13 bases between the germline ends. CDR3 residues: CASSYSDGLSGNTIYF. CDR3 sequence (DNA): TGTGCCAGCAGTTACTCAGACGGGCTCTCGGGAAACACCATATATTTT.

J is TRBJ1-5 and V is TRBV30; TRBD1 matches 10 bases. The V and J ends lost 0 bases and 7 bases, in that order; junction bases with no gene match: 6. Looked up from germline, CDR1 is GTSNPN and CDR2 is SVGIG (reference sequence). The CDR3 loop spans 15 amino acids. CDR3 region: CAWSVDRGRGQPQHF. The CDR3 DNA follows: TGTGCCTGGAGTGTAGACAGGGGGCGCGGACAGCCCCAGCATTTT.

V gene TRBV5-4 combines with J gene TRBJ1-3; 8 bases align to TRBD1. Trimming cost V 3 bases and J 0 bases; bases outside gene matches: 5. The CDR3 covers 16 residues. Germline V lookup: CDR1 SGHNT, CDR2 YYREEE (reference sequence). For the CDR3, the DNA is TGTGCCAGCAGCTCAGCGGGGACAGGCTCTGGAAACACCATATATTTT. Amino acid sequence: CASSSAGTGSGNTIYF.

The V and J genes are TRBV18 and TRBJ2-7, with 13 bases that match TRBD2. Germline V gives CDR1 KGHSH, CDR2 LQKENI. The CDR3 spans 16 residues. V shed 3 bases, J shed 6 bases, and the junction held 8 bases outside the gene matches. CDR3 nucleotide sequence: TGTGCCAGCTCACCCGGGACTAGCGGGATAGTGCCCGAGCAGTACTTC. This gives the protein CASSPGTSGIVPEQYF.

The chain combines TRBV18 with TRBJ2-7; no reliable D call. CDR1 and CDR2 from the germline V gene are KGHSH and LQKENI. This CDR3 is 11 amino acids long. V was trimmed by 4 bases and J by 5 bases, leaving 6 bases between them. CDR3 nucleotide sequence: TGTGCCAGCTCACAGGGTGACGAGCAGTACTTC. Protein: CASSQGDEQYF.

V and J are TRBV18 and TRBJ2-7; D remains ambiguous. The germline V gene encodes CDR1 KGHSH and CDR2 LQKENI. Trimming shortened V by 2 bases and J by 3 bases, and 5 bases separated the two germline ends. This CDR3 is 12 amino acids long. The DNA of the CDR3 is TGTGCCAGCTCACCAAAAAGCTACGAGCAGTACTTC. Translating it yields CASSPKSYEQYF. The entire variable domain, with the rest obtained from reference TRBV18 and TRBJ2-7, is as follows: NAGVMQNPRHLVRRRGQEARLRCSPMKGHSHVYWYRQLPEEGLKFMVYLQKENIIDESGMPKERFSAEFPKEGPSILRIQQVVRGDSAAYFCASSPKSYEQYFGPGTRLTVT.

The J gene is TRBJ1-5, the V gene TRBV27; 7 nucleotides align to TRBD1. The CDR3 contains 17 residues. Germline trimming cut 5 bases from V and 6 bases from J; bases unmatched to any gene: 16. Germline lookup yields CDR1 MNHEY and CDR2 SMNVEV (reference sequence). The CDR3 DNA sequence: TGTGCCAGCAGTCCCCAAGGGGGCGGAAGGATGGGTCAGCCCCAGCATTTT. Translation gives CASSPQGGGRMGQPQHF.

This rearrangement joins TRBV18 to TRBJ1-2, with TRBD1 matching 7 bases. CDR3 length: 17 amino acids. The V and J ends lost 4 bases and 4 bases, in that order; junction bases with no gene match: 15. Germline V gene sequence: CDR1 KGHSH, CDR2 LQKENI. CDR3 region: CASSRRQGDPLLYGYTF. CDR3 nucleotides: TGTGCCAGCTCACGGAGGCAGGGGGACCCGTTGCTCTATGGCTACACCTTC.

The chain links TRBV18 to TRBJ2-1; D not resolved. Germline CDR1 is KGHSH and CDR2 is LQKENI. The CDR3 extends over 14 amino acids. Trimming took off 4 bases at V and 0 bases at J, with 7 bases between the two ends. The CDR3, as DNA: TGTGCCAGCTCACGGAGCTCCTCCTACAATGAGCAGTTCTTC. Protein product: CASSRSSSYNEQFF.

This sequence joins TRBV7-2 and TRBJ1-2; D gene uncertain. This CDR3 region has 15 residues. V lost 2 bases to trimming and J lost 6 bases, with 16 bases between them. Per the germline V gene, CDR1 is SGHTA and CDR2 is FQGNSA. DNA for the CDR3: TGTGCCAGCAGCTTAAGCTTTCCGGGAATTGATGGCTACACCTTC. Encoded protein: CASSLSFPGIDGYTF.

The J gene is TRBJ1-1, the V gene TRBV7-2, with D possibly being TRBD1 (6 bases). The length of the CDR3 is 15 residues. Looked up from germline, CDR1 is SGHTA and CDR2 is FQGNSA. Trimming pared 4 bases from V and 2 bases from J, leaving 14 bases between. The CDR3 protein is CASSYLRGGNTEAFF. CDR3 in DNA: TGTGCCAGCAGCTACCTAAGGGGGGGAAACACTGAAGCTTTCTTT.

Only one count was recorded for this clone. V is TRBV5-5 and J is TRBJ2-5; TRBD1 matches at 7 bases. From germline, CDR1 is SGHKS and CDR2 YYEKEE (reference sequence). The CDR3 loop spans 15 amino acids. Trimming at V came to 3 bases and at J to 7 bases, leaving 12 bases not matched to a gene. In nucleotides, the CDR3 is TGTGCCAGCAGCTGTCTGGGGCCGCACAGGGGGACCCAGTACTTC. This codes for CASSCLGPHRGTQYF. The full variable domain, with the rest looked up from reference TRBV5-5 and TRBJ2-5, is DAGVTQSPTHLIKTRGQQVTLRCSPISGHKSVSWYQQVLGQGPQFIFQYYEKEERGRGNFPDRFSARQFPNYSSELNVNALLLGDSALYLCASSCLGPHRGTQYFGPGTRLLVL.

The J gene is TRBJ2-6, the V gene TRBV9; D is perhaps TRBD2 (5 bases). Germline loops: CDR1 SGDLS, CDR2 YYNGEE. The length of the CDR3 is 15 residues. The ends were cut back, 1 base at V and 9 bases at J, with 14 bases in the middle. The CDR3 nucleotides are TGTGCCAGCAGCGTAAGGGAAAAAGCGGACAACGTCCTGACTTTC. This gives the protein CASSVREKADNVLTF.

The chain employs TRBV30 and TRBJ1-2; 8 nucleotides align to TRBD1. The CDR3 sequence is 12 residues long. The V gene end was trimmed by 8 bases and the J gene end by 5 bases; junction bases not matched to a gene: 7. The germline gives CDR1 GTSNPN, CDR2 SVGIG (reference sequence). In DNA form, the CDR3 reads TGTGCCCACGACAGGGGTTGGTATGGCTACACCTTC. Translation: CAHDRGWYGYTF.

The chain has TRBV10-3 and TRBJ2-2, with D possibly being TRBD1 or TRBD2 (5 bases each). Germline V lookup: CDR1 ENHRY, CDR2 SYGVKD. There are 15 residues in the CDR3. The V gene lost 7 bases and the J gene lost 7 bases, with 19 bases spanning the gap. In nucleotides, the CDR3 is TGTGCCATCACCCCCGGGACCAAAACAGGCGGGGAGCTGTTTTTT. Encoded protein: CAITPGTKTGGELFF.

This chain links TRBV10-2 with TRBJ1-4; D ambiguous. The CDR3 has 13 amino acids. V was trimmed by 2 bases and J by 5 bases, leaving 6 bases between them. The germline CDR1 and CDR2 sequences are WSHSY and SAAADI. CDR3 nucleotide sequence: TGCGCCAGCAGTGAGACAGTAAATGAAAAACTGTTTTTT. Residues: CASSETVNEKLFF.